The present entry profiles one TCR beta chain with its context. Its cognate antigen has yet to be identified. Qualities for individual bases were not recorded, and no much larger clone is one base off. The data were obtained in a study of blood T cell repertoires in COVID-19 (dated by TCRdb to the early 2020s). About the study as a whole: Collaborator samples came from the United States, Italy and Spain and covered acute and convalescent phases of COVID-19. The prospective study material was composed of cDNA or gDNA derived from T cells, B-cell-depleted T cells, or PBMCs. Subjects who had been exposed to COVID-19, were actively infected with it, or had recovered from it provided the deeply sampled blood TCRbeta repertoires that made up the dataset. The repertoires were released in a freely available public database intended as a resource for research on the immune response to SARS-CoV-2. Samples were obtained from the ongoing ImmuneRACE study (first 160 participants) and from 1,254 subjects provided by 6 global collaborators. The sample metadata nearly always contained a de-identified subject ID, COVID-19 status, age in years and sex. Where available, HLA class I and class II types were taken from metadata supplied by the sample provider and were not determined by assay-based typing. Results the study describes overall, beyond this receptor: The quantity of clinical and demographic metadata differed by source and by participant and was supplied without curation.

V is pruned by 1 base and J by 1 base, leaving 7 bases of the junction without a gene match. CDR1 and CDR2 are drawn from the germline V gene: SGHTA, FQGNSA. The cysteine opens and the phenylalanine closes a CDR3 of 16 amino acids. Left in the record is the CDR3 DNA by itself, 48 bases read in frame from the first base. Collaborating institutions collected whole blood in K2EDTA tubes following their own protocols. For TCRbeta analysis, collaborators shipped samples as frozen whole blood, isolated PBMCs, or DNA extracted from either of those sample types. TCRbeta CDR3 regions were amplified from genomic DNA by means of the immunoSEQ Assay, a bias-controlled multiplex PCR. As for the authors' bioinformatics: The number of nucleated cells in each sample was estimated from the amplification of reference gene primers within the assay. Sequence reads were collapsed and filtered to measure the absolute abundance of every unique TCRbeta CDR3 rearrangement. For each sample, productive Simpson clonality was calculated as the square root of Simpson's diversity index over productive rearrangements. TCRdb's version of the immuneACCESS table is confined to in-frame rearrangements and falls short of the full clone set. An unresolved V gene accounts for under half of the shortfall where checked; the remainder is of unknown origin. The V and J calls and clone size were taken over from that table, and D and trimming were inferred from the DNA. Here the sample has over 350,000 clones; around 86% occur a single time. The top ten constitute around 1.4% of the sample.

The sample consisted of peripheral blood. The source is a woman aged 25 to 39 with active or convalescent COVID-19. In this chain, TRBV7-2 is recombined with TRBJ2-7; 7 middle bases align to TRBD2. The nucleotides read TGTGCCAGCAGCTTAGGCCTAGCGGCCTCATCCTACGAGCAGTACTTC. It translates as CASSLGLAASSYEQYF.